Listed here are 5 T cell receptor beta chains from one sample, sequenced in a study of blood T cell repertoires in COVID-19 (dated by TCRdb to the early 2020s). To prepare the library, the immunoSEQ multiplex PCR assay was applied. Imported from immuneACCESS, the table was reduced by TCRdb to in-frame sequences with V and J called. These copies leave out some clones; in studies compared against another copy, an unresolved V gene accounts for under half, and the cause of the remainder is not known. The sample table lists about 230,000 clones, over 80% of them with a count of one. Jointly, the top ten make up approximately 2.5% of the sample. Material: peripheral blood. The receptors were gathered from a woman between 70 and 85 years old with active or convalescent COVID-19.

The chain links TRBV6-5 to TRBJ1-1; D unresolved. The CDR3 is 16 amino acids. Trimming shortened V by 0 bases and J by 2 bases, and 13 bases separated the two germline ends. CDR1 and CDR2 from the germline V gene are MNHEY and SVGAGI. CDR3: CASSYSTGYSNTEAFF. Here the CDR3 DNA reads TGTGCCAGCAGTTACTCGACGGGGTACAGTAACACTGAAGCTTTCTTT.

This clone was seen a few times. The CDR3 DNA reads as TGTGCTAGTGGTTTCGGCGGGAGACCGGGACTAGCGGGACACGAGCAGTACTTC. Its translation is CASGFGGRPGLAGHEQYF. The chain has TRBV12-5 and TRBJ2-7; 13 bases are a match to TRBD2. The ends lost 3 bases at V and 5 bases at J; junction bases unmatched: 13. Per the germline V gene, CDR1 is LGHNT and CDR2 is FRNRAP. CDR3 length equals 18 residues.

DNA of the CDR3: TGTGCCACCAGCAGAAACCAGGGGGGTGGCTACACCTTC. It translates to CATSRNQGGGYTF. V and J are TRBV15 and TRBJ1-2, with 7 bases aligning to TRBD1. Germline CDR1 is LNHNV and CDR2 is YYDKDF (reference sequence). The CDR3 totals 13 residues. The J segment lost 7 bases and the V segment lost 2 bases, leaving 4 bases of the junction unmatched. Together with reference TRBV15 and TRBJ1-2, the CDR3 gives the full variable domain: DAMVIQNPRYQVTQFGKPVTLSCSQTLNHNVMYWYQQKSSQAPKLLFHYYDKDFNNEADTPDNFQSRRPNTSFCFLDIRSPGLGDTAMYLCATSRNQGGGYTFGSGTRLTVV.

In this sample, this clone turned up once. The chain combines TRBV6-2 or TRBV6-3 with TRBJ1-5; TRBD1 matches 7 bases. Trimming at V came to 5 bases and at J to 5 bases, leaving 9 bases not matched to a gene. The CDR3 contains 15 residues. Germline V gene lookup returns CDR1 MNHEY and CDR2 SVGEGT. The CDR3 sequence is CASSTQTGMYQPQHF. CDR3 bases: TGTGCCAGCAGTACCCAGACAGGGATGTATCAGCCCCAGCATTTT.

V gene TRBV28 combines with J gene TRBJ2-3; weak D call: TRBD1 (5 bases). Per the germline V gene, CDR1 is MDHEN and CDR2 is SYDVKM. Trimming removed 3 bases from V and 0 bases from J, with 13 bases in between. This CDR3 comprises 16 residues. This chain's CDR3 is CASSLVFGASTDTQYF. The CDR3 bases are TGTGCCAGCAGTTTGGTATTTGGGGCTAGCACAGATACGCAGTATTTT. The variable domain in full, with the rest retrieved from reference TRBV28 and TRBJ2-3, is DVKVTQSSRYLVKRTGEKVFLECVQDMDHENMFWYRQDPGLGLRLIYFSYDVKMKEKGDIPEGYSVSREKKERFSLILESASTNQTSMYLCASSLVFGASTDTQYFGPGTRLTVL.